This TCR beta chain was retrieved from a study of tumor-infiltrating lymphocytes in primary liver carcinoma (dated by TCRdb to about 2017). Describing the broader study: The five patients, three men and two women aged 30 to 69 years, had hepatocellular carcinoma (four) or combined HCC and intrahepatic cholangiocarcinoma (one). A total of 35 specimens from 5 patients went through TCRbeta repertoire sequencing, namely 25 tumor regions, 5 adjacent noncancerous liver tissues and 5 peripheral blood samples. Repertoires from technical replicates were highly reproducible, with mean shared-clone rates about 0.88 and correlation coefficients above 0.98. To link TCRbeta repertoire diversity with the local molecular phenotype, the 25 to 30 tumor region samples were profiled using Agilent mRNA microarrays. Across five regions of each liver tumor, along with adjacent normal tissue and blood, the study brought together TCRbeta repertoire sequencing, expression microarrays and whole-exome sequencing. The five patients had tumors of stage T1-T3 N0M0, with maximum diameters ranging from roughly 4.2 to 10 cm. Each sample produced roughly 3.5 to 8 million productive TCRbeta reads, and read depth showed no significant difference between tissue types. What the study reported, not specific to this receptor: The top 250 clones made up a significantly larger repertoire fraction in tumors than in blood (p = 0.039). Consistent with antigen-driven expansion, pairs of tumor regions showed higher repertoire overlap (mean about 36%) than either tumor-adjacent pairs (approximately 17%) or tumor-blood pairs (roughly 15%). Only the TCR beta chain was sequenced, which likely underestimates true repertoire diversity because unpaired alpha chains were not captured. Only a few patients were included in the study, and the authors note that the findings should be validated in a larger study. Only roughly 8-25% of top clones appeared in all five regions of a tumor, which suggests that tumor-infiltrating T cells are spatially heterogeneous. Bulk unsorted samples precluded comparing CD4+ and CD8+ T cell repertoires.

Of note for this clonotype: No cognate antigen has been identified for it. No per-base quality is available; no much larger clone lies one base away.

Without any cell sorting, total RNA and DNA were co-extracted from around 18-30 mg of bulk tissue using the AllPrep DNA/RNA mini kit. Surgical resection was performed in China between 2015 and 2016 on about 5 patients with histopathologically diagnosed primary liver carcinoma. At the time of sampling, the patients were treatment-naive and had chronic HBV infection. Five spatially separated regions were sampled from each tumor: the superior, inferior, left-lateral and right-lateral poles, plus the tumor centre. Histology showed that every tumor sample contained more than 75% viable tumor cells. Fresh tumor and adjacent tissue pieces were bisected; one half was stored in RNAlater at -80°C, the other sent for histology. Using a constant-region primer and ProtoScript II reverse transcriptase, TCRbeta-specific cDNA was reverse-transcribed from 450 to 650 ng total RNA. The TCRbeta libraries were prepared through three rounds of nested multiplex PCR following a slightly modified ARM-PCR procedure. Each of the first two PCR rounds ran for about 9 cycles and used multiplex TRBV1-TRBV30 forward primers together with a Cbeta reverse primer. Sample barcodes and Illumina adapters were attached in a final 25-cycle PCR using Deep VentR polymerase. Before sequencing, amplicons of 200-500 bp were gel-purified using a QIAquick gel extraction kit. The TCRbeta amplicons were sequenced with 250-bp paired-end reads on an Illumina HiSeq 2500. Under the source paper's analysis protocol: Trimmomatic v0.33 was used to quality-trim the reads, and FLASH v1.2.11 was used to merge paired reads so that full CDR3 sequences could be recovered. V, D and J germline segments were assigned to the rearranged TCRbeta sequences using MiGEC v1.2.1b. Clonotype statistics and Shannon-Wiener diversity indices were calculated with VDJtools v1.0.0. Except for diversity analysis, only each sample's 250 most abundant clonotypes were used in subsequent analyses to reduce sampling bias. TCRdb reworked the public reads: Q25 trimming with fastp, MiXCR clone assembly, productive beta chains retained. All rows with the same CDR3 protein become a single entry with the most common DNA and genes. In this record, the V and J calls reflect TCRdb's handling and not the investigators' own analysis. Across this sample there are 90,000 to 150,000 distinct CDR3 sequences, with roughly 69% seen only once. The ten biggest clones cover 9.3% of the sample.

Measured from the cysteine to the phenylalanine, the CDR3 is 15 residues long. This entry keeps only the CDR3 DNA: 45 bases, framed from base 1. CDR1 is given as MDHEN and CDR2 as SYDVKM, both from the germline V gene. Trimming costs V 5 bases and J 10 bases, and their ends lie 21 bases apart. The specimen sequenced was liver tumor tissue from sampling region 1. The intended sense of this specimen's cell subset or site label: tumor region T1, superior pole. The sequence was collected from a woman aged 60-75 years with primary liver carcinoma and hepatitis B virus infection. This sequence uses TRBV28 and TRBJ2-1; no confident D gene assignment can be made. The DNA reads TGTGCCAGCAGTCCGGCGGCGACCTCCCTGGGGGAGCAGTTCTTC. Translated, this is CASSPAATSLGEQFF.